These T cell receptor beta chains were read from a single sample in a study of OX40 agonist ivuxolimab in advanced cancers. Only in-frame clones appear in the TCRdb table, and some are missing; sequencing was by immunoSEQ multiplex PCR. The sample holds 39,000 or so clones, 75% to 90% seen once. Sequenced material: CD4+ or CD8+ T cells sorted from blood, taken in a trial of the OX40 agonist ivuxolimab. These receptor sequences come from an adult with an advanced solid tumor such as melanoma, head and neck, liver or kidney cancer. Both conserved end residues are part of each CDR3. D genes are given only for firm matches. The listing skips clone size in some rows; elsewhere it reads once, few, many or a size class.

d_call	v_call	clone_size	j_call	cdr3_aa	cdr3_nt
NA	TRBV4-1	NA	TRBJ2-7	CASSLGQGSYEQYF	TGCGCCAGCAGCCTGGGCCAGGGGTCCTACGAGCAGTACTTC
TRBD1	TRBV10-2	once	TRBJ1-1	CASSVRQGTEAFF	TGCGCCAGCAGTGTTAGACAGGGGACTGAAGCTTTCTTT
NA	TRBV30	NA	TRBJ2-3	CAWSVFSTDTQYF	TGTGCCTGGAGTGTATTTAGCACAGATACGCAGTATTTT
NA	TRBV6-6	NA	TRBJ2-3	CASCLDDTQYF	TGTGCCAGCTGCTTAGATGATACGCAGTATTTT
NA	TRBV6-9	NA	TRBJ2-7	CASSSRTGKTPYEQYF	TGTGCCAGCAGTTCCCGAACAGGGAAAACCCCCTACGAGCAGTACTTC
NA	TRBV7-9	NA	TRBJ2-7	CASSLVGAGDYEQYF	TGTGCCAGCAGCTTAGTTGGGGCAGGGGACTACGAGCAGTACTTC
NA	TRBV25-1	NA	TRBJ1-1	CASSGGSNTEAFF	TGTGCCAGCAGTGGAGGATCGAACACTGAAGCTTTCTTT
TRBD1	TRBV30	NA	TRBJ1-6	CAWGQGNSPLHF	TGTGCCTGGGGACAGGGTAATTCACCCCTCCACTTT
NA	TRBV4-3	once	TRBJ2-2	CASSPASGNTGELFF	TGCGCCAGCAGCCCAGCATCAGGGAACACCGGGGAGCTGTTTTTT
NA	TRBV4-3	NA	TRBJ2-4	CASSQAALAWNIQYF	TGCGCCAGCAGCCAAGCTGCGCTAGCATGGAACATTCAGTACTTC
NA	TRBV21-1	NA	TRBJ2-3	CASSKERTDPGDTQYF	TGTGCCAGCAGCAAAGAAAGAACCGACCCCGGGGATACGCAGTATTTT
NA	TRBV28	once	TRBJ2-7	CASNRGSGITYEQYF	TGTGCCAGCAATAGGGGTAGCGGAATAACCTACGAGCAGTACTTC
NA	TRBV15	NA	TRBJ2-7	CATSRVRGSGYEQYF	TGTGCCACCAGCAGAGTCAGGGGATCTGGCTACGAGCAGTACTTC
NA	TRBV7-9	NA	TRBJ2-7	CASSLSSYEQYF	TGTGCCAGCAGCTTAAGTTCGTACGAGCAGTACTTC
TRBD1	TRBV6-5	NA	TRBJ1-2	CASSGQGDYGYTF	TGTGCCAGCAGTGGACAGGGGGACTATGGCTACACCTTC
TRBD1	TRBV11-3	NA	TRBJ2-3	CASSLGQGAIDTQYF	TGTGCCAGCAGCTTGGGTCAGGGGGCAATAGATACGCAGTATTTT
TRBD1	TRBV30	NA	TRBJ2-1	CAWSGQRTGWDEQFF	TGTGCCTGGAGTGGCCAAAGGACAGGGTGGGATGAGCAGTTCTTC
TRBD2	TRBV9	NA	TRBJ2-7	CASSPPGGHYEQYF	TGTGCCAGCAGCCCCCCGGGGGGGCACTACGAGCAGTACTTC
NA	TRBV29-1	once	TRBJ2-1	CSVETVYDNEQFF	TGCAGCGTTGAAACGGTTTACGACAATGAGCAGTTCTTC
NA	TRBV5-4	NA	TRBJ2-1	CASSLFSEQFF	TGTGCCAGCAGCTTGTTTAGTGAGCAGTTCTTC
TRBD1	TRBV19	NA	TRBJ1-1	CASSSGTGKNTEAFF	TGTGCCAGTAGTAGTGGGACAGGTAAGAACACTGAAGCTTTCTTT